The 21 T cell receptor beta chains reported below all come from one sample, sequenced in a study of T cell responses to AZD1222 COVID-19 vaccine. Profiled with immunoSEQ multiplex PCR; TCRdb holds only in-frame clones, not every one. The repertoire holds about 180,000 clones, with approximately 95% as singletons. Sequencing used peripheral blood, obtained 28 days after the second dose of the MenACWY control vaccine. The receptors were sampled from an adult who received the MenACWY meningococcal vaccine as a control.

The chain carries TRBV20-1 and TRBJ2-1; 7 positions match TRBD2. This CDR3 contains 14 residues. V dropped 5 bases and J dropped 5; count of bases not matched to a gene: 9. CDR1 and CDR2 (germline): DFQATT, SNEGSKA (reference sequence). The CDR3 protein is CSARGGGAHNEQFF. Written as DNA, the CDR3 is TGCAGTGCTCGTGGCGGGGGAGCCCACAATGAGCAGTTCTTC.

The count of this clone is one. V usage is TRBV27 and J usage is TRBJ1-6; no clear D gene. Looked up from germline, CDR1 is MNHEY and CDR2 is SMNVEV (reference sequence). The CDR3 runs 16 residues. V lost 2 bases and J lost 7, with 15 bases in between. CDR3 amino acids: CASSLHPGRKNSPLHF. As DNA, the CDR3 is TGTGCCAGCAGTTTACATCCAGGCAGGAAAAATTCACCCCTCCACTTT.

About this clone: Other nucleotide sequences in the sample specify the same CDR3. The chain uses TRBV3-1 (or the pseudogene TRBV3-2) and TRBJ1-5, with D unresolved. Trimming removed 3 bases at V and 7 bases at J, with 7 bases between. The CDR3 is 12 residues long. Germline V gives CDR1 LGHDT, CDR2 YNNKEL (reference sequence). CDR3 loop: CASSQVGQPQHF. CDR3 DNA sequence: TGTGCCAGCAGCCAGGTGGGCCAGCCCCAGCATTTT.

The chain is built from TRBV7-2 and TRBJ2-2, with TRBD2 identical over 10 bases. Germline assignment: CDR1 SGHTA and CDR2 FQGNSA. Trimming removed 1 base from V and 5 bases from J; junction bases left unmatched: 4. The CDR3 length is 16 residues. CDR3 sequence: CASSLVAGGGTGELFF. As DNA, the CDR3 is TGTGCCAGCAGCTTAGTAGCGGGGGGAGGAACCGGGGAGCTGTTTTTT.

The chain combines TRBV25-1 with TRBJ1-2; D uncertain. CDR1 MGHDK and CDR2 SYGVNS come from the germline V gene. V lost 4 bases and J 7 bases, leaving 16 bases between the germline ends. This CDR3 has 14 amino acids. The CDR3 bases are TGTGCCAGCAGTGTCCAAAATGCCGGTGGTGGCTACACCTTC. Its protein product is CASSVQNAGGGYTF.

The chain combines TRBV2 with TRBJ2-3; 7 bases line up with TRBD1. With V trimmed by 5 bases and J by 0 bases, 11 bases remained unmatched. There are 17 residues in the CDR3. The germline gives CDR1 SNHLY, CDR2 FYNNEI. The CDR3 here is CASSPRTGPSSTDTQYF. Here the CDR3 DNA reads TGTGCCAGCAGTCCCCGGACAGGACCATCTAGCACAGATACGCAGTATTTT. Full variable domain (rest looked up from reference TRBV2 and TRBJ2-3): EPEVTQTPSHQVTQMGQEVILRCVPISNHLYFYWYRQILGQKVEFLVSFYNNEISEKSEIFDDQFSVERPDGSNFTLKIRSTKLEDSAMYFCASSPRTGPSSTDTQYFGPGTRLTVL.

The chain combines TRBV6-5 with TRBJ2-1, with 7 bases lining up with TRBD2. The CDR3 has 14 amino acids. V dropped 3 bases and J dropped 9; count of bases not matched to a gene: 8. Germline V lookup: CDR1 MNHEY, CDR2 SVGAGI. CDR3 loop: CASSYYKAGSEQFF. As DNA, the CDR3 is TGTGCCAGCAGTTATTATAAAGCGGGGAGTGAGCAGTTCTTC.

The chain employs TRBV28 and TRBJ2-7; D gene unclear. Trimming shortened V by 6 bases and J by 6 bases, and 12 bases separated the two germline ends. The length of the CDR3 is 12 residues. The germline V gene encodes CDR1 MDHEN and CDR2 SYDVKM. The CDR3 sequence: CASSRLLGEQYF. DNA for the CDR3: TGTGCCAGCAGCAGACTCCTAGGCGAGCAGTACTTC. Drawing the rest from reference TRBV28 and TRBJ2-7, the complete variable domain is DVKVTQSSRYLVKRTGEKVFLECVQDMDHENMFWYRQDPGLGLRLIYFSYDVKMKEKGDIPEGYSVSREKKERFSLILESASTNQTSMYLCASSRLLGEQYFGPGTRLTVT.

V and J are TRBV28 and TRBJ1-1; TRBD1 might be the D (5 bases). CDR3 length: 14 amino acids. Trimming left V 5 bases short and J 4 bases short, with 14 bases between. Germline V gives CDR1 MDHEN, CDR2 SYDVKM. The CDR3 reads CASSVGPRGTEAFF. CDR3 sequence (DNA): TGTGCCAGCAGTGTGGGACCCCGAGGCACTGAAGCTTTCTTT. The complete variable domain, with remaining parts taken from reference TRBV28 and TRBJ1-1, reads DVKVTQSSRYLVKRTGEKVFLECVQDMDHENMFWYRQDPGLGLRLIYFSYDVKMKEKGDIPEGYSVSREKKERFSLILESASTNQTSMYLCASSVGPRGTEAFFGQGTRLTVV.

The chain uses TRBV27 and TRBJ1-2, with a tentative D call TRBD1 (5 bases). The CDR3 contains 15 residues. V dropped 1 base and J dropped 3 bases, with 12 bases sitting between them. Germline CDR1 is MNHEY and CDR2 is SMNVEV (reference sequence). The DNA of the CDR3 is TGTGCCAGCAGTTTATTGGGGGGGACGGACTATGGCTACACCTTC. This sequence encodes CASSLLGGTDYGYTF.

This chain connects TRBV19 to TRBJ1-5; D uncertain. Trimming shortened V by 1 base and J by 4 bases, and 14 bases separated the two germline ends. Germline CDR1 and CDR2: LNHDA and SQIVND (reference sequence). The CDR3 is made up of 16 amino acids. The CDR3 reads CASSIGRRGRNQPQHF. In nucleotides, the CDR3 is TGTGCCAGTAGTATAGGTCGGAGAGGGCGTAATCAGCCCCAGCATTTT.

The rearrangement uses TRBV28 and TRBJ1-5, with 7 bases identical to TRBD1. Trimming at V came to 6 bases and at J to 12 bases, leaving 17 bases not matched to a gene. The CDR3 spans 15 residues. The germline gives CDR1 MDHEN, CDR2 SYDVKM. The CDR3 sequence is CASSPRGQTRMDQHF. DNA for the CDR3: TGTGCCAGCAGCCCTCGGGGACAGACAAGAATGGACCAGCATTTT.

The V gene is TRBV9, the J gene TRBJ2-7, with 7 bases aligning to TRBD1. The length of the CDR3 is 15 residues. V dropped 4 bases and J dropped 3; count of bases not matched to a gene: 10. CDR1 and CDR2 from the germline V gene are SGDLS and YYNGEE. CDR3 amino acids: CASSPSSGGVYEQYF. CDR3 DNA sequence: TGTGCCAGCAGCCCATCCTCAGGGGGTGTCTACGAGCAGTACTTC.

The chain carries TRBV6-1 and TRBJ1-2, with a possible D match to TRBD1 (6 bases). The length of the CDR3 is 17 residues. Germline V gene lookup returns CDR1 MNHNS and CDR2 SASEGT. Trimming pared 4 bases from V and 2 bases from J, leaving 20 bases between. The chain's CDR3 is CASSVSRGRTENYGYTF. CDR3 DNA sequence: TGTGCCAGCAGTGTGAGCAGGGGCCGCACTGAGAACTATGGCTACACCTTC.

The CDR3 loop reads CASSLTGIYGYTF. The CDR3, as DNA: TGTGCCAGCAGCTTGACAGGGATATATGGCTACACCTTC. V and J are TRBV7-8 and TRBJ1-2, with 7 nucleotides matching TRBD1. CDR3 length: 13 amino acids. The V gene end was trimmed by 3 bases and the J gene end by 5 bases; junction bases not matched to a gene: 3. Germline CDR1 SGHVS, CDR2 FQNEAQ.

This sequence joins TRBV19 and TRBJ1-1, with D maybe TRBD1 (6 bases). The CDR3 consists of 13 residues. Germline-derived CDR1 and CDR2 are LNHDA and SQIVND (reference sequence). V was cut by 9 bases and J by 1 base, with 12 bases left in between. The CDR3 sequence: CASRRGGNTEAFF. The CDR3 nucleotides read TGTGCCAGCCGAAGGGGGGGGAACACTGAAGCTTTCTTT.

The genes are TRBV2 and TRBJ2-1, with 11 bases matching TRBD2. Germline V gene data show CDR1 as SNHLY and CDR2 as FYNNEI. Trimming took 6 bases from V and 7 from J; bases not matched to a gene: 11. The CDR3 extends over 16 amino acids. The CDR3 reads CASRLAGGVIGNEQFF. The CDR3 DNA sequence: TGTGCCAGCAGGCTAGCGGGGGGCGTCATAGGGAATGAGCAGTTCTTC. Variable domain in full (rest from reference TRBV2 and TRBJ2-1): EPEVTQTPSHQVTQMGQEVILRCVPISNHLYFYWYRQILGQKVEFLVSFYNNEISEKSEIFDDQFSVERPDGSNFTLKIRSTKLEDSAMYFCASRLAGGVIGNEQFFGPGTRLTVL.

This chain uses TRBV18 with TRBJ1-1; 10 bases match TRBD1. This CDR3 has 16 residues. From germline, CDR1 is KGHSH and CDR2 LQKENI. The V gene end was trimmed by 3 bases and the J gene end by 1 base; junction bases not matched to a gene: 5. The CDR3 is CASSPSRQGANTEAFF. The CDR3 DNA sequence: TGTGCCAGCTCACCCAGTAGACAGGGGGCGAACACTGAAGCTTTCTTT.

The chain recombines TRBV4-2 with TRBJ1-6, with 8 bases aligning to TRBD1. V lost 3 bases and J lost 10; bases outside the gene matches: 5. Germline loops: CDR1 LGHNA, CDR2 YNFKEQ. The CDR3 contains 14 residues. The CDR3 nucleotides are TGTGCCAGCAGCCATTCGGACAGGGCGTCACCCCTCCACTTT. Its protein is CASSHSDRASPLHF.

This chain uses TRBV23-1 with TRBJ1-1; D unresolved. TRBV23-1 is filed as an ORF, its function uncertain. CDR3 size: 12 residues. Trimming removed 6 bases from V and 0 bases from J, with 5 bases in between. CDR3 loop: CASRGLNTEAFF. CDR3 nucleotide sequence: TGCGCCAGCAGGGGGTTGAACACTGAAGCTTTCTTT.

As to this clone: At one end the junction does not follow the germline gene, possibly because of a read error. The chain joins TRBV7-7 to TRBJ2-2, with 8 positions matching TRBD2. This CDR3 is 16 amino acids long. Germline V gene data show CDR1 as SSHAT and CDR2 as FNYEAQ (reference sequence). The CDR3 DNA reads as TGTGCTAGCAGCTTACGCGCGGGGGGCAACACCGGGGAGCTGTTTTTT. Its protein product is CASSLRAGGNTGELFF.